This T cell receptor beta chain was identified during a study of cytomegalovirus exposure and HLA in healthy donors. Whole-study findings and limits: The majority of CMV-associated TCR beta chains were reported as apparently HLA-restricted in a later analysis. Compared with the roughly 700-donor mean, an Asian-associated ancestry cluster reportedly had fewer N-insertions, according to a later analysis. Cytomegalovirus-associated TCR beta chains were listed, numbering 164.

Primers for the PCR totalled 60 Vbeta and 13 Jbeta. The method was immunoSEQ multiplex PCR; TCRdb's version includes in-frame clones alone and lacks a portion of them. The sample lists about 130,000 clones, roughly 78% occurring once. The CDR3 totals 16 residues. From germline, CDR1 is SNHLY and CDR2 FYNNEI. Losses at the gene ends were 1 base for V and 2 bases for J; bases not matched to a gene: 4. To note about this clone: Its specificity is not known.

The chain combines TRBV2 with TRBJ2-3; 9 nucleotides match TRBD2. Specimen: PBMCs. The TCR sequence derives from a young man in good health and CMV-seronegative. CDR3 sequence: CASSEGAGGFTDTQYF. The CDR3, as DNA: TGTGCCAGCAGTGAAGGAGCGGGGGGTTTCACAGATACGCAGTATTTT.